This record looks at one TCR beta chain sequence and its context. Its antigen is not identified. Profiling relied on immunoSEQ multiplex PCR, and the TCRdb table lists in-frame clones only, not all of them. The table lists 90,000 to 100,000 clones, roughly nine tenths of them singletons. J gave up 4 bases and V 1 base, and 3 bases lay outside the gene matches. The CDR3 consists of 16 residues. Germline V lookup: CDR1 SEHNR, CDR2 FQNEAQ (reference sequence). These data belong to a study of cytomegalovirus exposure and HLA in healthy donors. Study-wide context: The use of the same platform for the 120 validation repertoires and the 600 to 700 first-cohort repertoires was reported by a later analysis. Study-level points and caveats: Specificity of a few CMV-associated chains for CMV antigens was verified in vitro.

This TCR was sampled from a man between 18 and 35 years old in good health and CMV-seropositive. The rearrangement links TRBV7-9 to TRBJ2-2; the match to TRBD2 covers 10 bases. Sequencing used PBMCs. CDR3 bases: TGTGCCAGCAGCTTAGGGCTAGCGGGAGTCACCGGGGAGCTGTTTTTT. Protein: CASSLGLAGVTGELFF.